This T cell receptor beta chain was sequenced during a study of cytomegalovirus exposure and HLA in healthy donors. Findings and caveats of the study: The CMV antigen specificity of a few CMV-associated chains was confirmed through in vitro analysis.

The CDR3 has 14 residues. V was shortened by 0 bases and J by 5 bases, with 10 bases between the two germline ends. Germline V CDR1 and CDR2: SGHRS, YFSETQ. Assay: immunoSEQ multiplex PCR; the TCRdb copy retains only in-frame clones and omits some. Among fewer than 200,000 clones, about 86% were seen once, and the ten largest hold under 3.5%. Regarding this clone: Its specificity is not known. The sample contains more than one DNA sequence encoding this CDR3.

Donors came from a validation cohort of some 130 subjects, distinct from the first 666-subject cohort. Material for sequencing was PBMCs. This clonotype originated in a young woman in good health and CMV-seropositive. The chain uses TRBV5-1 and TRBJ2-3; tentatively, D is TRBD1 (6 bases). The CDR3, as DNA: TGCGCCAGCAGCTTGGTAAGGACAGAAGATACGCAGTATTTT. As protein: CASSLVRTEDTQYF.